The 22 T cell receptor beta chains reported below all come from one sample, sequenced in a study of breast tumors, draining lymph nodes, adjacent tissues. Breast cancer patients provided tissue from their axillary draining lymph nodes. TCRdb recomputed calls from the multiplex PCR reads with MiXCR, one row per CDR3 protein. The sample contains approximately 100,000 distinct CDR3 sequences, approximately 28% of which appear only once. Material for sequencing was axillary lymph node tissue. Source of these receptors: a female donor with breast cancer. Some clones in this sample may be carry-over from other donors' samples.

This clonotype was picked up a small number of times. The chain combines TRBV5-5 with TRBJ1-1; D ambiguous. The CDR3 extends over 14 amino acids. V lost 1 base and J lost 1, with 8 bases in between. Germline values: CDR1 SGHKS, CDR2 YYEKEE (reference sequence). This CDR3 reads CASSLSTANTEAFF. CDR3 DNA: TGTGCCAGCAGCTTGTCGACCGCGAACACTGAAGCTTTCTTT.

Many counts were recorded for this clonotype. The J gene is TRBJ2-2, the V gene TRBV7-3; 12 nucleotides match TRBD2. V lost 5 bases, J lost 5 bases, and 6 bases stayed unmatched. CDR3 length: 16 amino acids. Germline values: CDR1 SGHTA, CDR2 FQGTGA. Here the CDR3 DNA reads TGTGCCAGCAGCCAACTAGCGGGGGGAGAGACCGGGGAGCTGTTTTTT. This translates into CASSQLAGGETGELFF.

This sequence joins TRBV18 and TRBJ2-6, with TRBD1 identical over 9 bases. V dropped 5 bases and J dropped 0; count of bases not matched to a gene: 5. Germline V gene data show CDR1 as KGHSH and CDR2 as LQKENI. This CDR3 has 17 amino acids. CDR3 sequence (DNA): TGTGCCAGCTCAAAGGGACAGGGAGGCTCTGGGGCCAACGTCCTGACTTTC. It codes for CASSKGQGGSGANVLTF. Filled out from reference TRBV18 and TRBJ2-6, the complete variable domain reads NAGVMQNPRHLVRRRGQEARLRCSPMKGHSHVYWYRQLPEEGLKFMVYLQKENIIDESGMPKERFSAEFPKEGPSILRIQQVVRGDSAAYFCASSKGQGGSGANVLTFGAGSRLTVL.

In the case of this clonotype: Mismatch with germline at one junction end may stem from a read error. This rearrangement joins TRBV7-9 to TRBJ1-6, with 8 bases fitting TRBD1. The CDR3 has 15 amino acids. The V gene's germline CDR1 is SEHNR and CDR2 FQNEAQ (reference sequence). CDR3 region: CASSWQGAKGSLLPF. The CDR3 nucleotides read TGTGCCAGCAGCTGGCAGGGGGCGAAGGGTTCACTCCTCCCCTTT. Full variable domain (rest looked up from reference TRBV7-9 and TRBJ1-6): DTGVSQNPRHKITKRGQNVTFRCDPISEHNRLYWYRQTLGQGPEFLTYFQNEAQLEKSRLLSDRFSAERPKGSFSTLEIQRTEQGDSAMYLCASSWQGAKGSLLPFGNGTRLTVT.

This clonotype was observed at least ten times. One end of the junction fails to match germline, which may point to a read error. This chain connects TRBV7-7 to TRBJ2-1; the D is unclear. CDR3 size: 11 residues. From germline, CDR1 is SSHAT and CDR2 FNYEAQ (reference sequence). The CDR3 protein is CASSDGLEQFF. CDR3 DNA: TGTGCTAGCAGCGACGGATTAGAGCAGTTCTTC.

To note about this clonotype: A much larger clone is a single base away; this may be a read error. The conserved closing phenylalanine or tryptophan is absent in this CDR3, likely reflecting a read error. The V call is TRBV9, the J call TRBJ2-1; the D is unclear. Trimming cost V 3 bases and J 4 bases, with 8 bases left between them. From germline, CDR1 is SGDLS and CDR2 YYNGEE. CDR3 length: 13 amino acids. The CDR3 here is CASSARGYNEQFS. The CDR3, as DNA: TGTGCCAGCAGCGCTCGAGGTTACAATGAGCAGTTCTCC.

This clonotype occurred many times. The chain couples TRBV4-1 to TRBJ2-5; either TRBD1 or TRBD2 may supply D (5 bases each). Looked up from germline, CDR1 is MGHRA and CDR2 is YSYEKL. The ends were cut back, 0 bases at V and 4 bases at J, with 18 bases in the middle. This CDR3 has 17 amino acids. CDR3 loop: CASSQELGTARGETQYF. CDR3 nucleotide sequence: TGCGCCAGCAGCCAAGAGCTCGGGACGGCGAGGGGAGAGACCCAGTACTTC.

The sample holds many counts of this clonotype. The DNA is omitted, as the CDR3 cannot be located on it reliably, and the CDR3 follows TCRdb's listing. J is TRBJ1-2 and V is TRBV7-9; the table's D call, TRBD1, was not checked against the DNA. Germline CDR1 SEHNR, CDR2 FQNEAQ (reference sequence). Both ends counted, the CDR3 spans 15 residues. This CDR3 reads CASSLVGTGNYGYPF.

This clonotype appeared many times. This chain uses TRBV29-1 with TRBJ2-7, with 7 bases aligning to TRBD2. The length of the CDR3 is 11 residues. Trimming took 6 bases from V and 2 from J; bases not matched to a gene: 1. Germline values: CDR1 SQVTM, CDR2 ANQGSEA. This chain's CDR3 is CSVGLTYEQYF. In nucleotides, the CDR3 is TGCAGCGTGGGACTAACCTACGAGCAGTACTTC.

In this sample, this clonotype turned up many times. The CDR3 reads CASSPRDRVNEQFF. DNA of the CDR3: TGTGCCAGCAGCCCCCGGGACAGGGTCAATGAGCAGTTCTTC. The chain links TRBV9 to TRBJ2-1; 9 positions agree with TRBD1. Trimming cost V 4 bases and J 6 bases; bases outside gene matches: 5. CDR1 and CDR2 from the germline V gene are SGDLS and YYNGEE. This CDR3 has 14 residues.

Ten or more counts support this clonotype. Here the CDR3 reads CSASGGTDTQYF. The CDR3 bases are TGCAGTGCTAGCGGGGGCACAGATACGCAGTATTTT. This chain connects TRBV20-1 to TRBJ2-3; a weak D match, TRBD2 (5 bases). The V end was cut by 3 bases, the J end by 1 base, with 5 bases between. Germline lookup yields CDR1 DFQATT and CDR2 SNEGSKA (reference sequence). The CDR3 loop spans 12 amino acids.

A word on this clonotype: A much larger clone sits a single nucleotide away, making a read error possible. The V call is TRBV6-5, the J call TRBJ2-2; D is unresolved. The germline V gene encodes CDR1 MNHEY and CDR2 SVGAGI. CDR3 length equals 13 residues. V lost 4 bases to trimming and J lost 6 bases, with 9 bases between them. CDR3: CASSSRDPGELFF. In DNA form, the CDR3 reads TGTGCCAGCAGTTCCCGCGACCCCGGGGAGCTGTTTTTT.

This clonotype has at least ten counts. J is TRBJ1-2 and V is TRBV6-1; 10 bases line up with TRBD1. After removal of 5 bases from V and 4 bases from J, the junction contained 7 bases not matched to a gene. The germline V gene encodes CDR1 MNHNS and CDR2 SASEGT. The CDR3 extends over 15 amino acids. In nucleotides, the CDR3 is TGTGCCAGCAGTTCGACAGGGGGCGAGGTCTATGGCTACACCTTC. This codes for CASSSTGGEVYGYTF.

This clonotype appeared many times. CDR3 bases: TGTGCCAGCAGTCACACCGGGATTCCAAGGTCACCCCTCCACTTT. Its protein product is CASSHTGIPRSPLHF. V is TRBV6-7 and J is TRBJ1-6; D gene unclear. TRBV6-7 is given ORF status, its function remaining uncertain. Trimming removed 5 bases from V and 10 bases from J, with 18 bases in between. The CDR3 runs to 15 residues.

This clonotype was observed a handful of times. The rearrangement links TRBV10-1 to TRBJ2-7; 9 bases match TRBD2. The CDR3 runs 16 residues. J lost 2 bases, V lost 2 bases, and 7 bases had no gene match. Looked up from germline, CDR1 is WNHNN and CDR2 is SYGVQD (reference sequence). CDR3 sequence: CASSEDRAGGTYEQYF. CDR3 in DNA: TGCGCCAGCAGTGAGGACCGAGCGGGAGGTACCTACGAGCAGTACTTC.

Comment on this clonotype: A much larger clone differs by one base, so this may be a read error. The rearrangement joins TRBV20-1 to TRBJ1-5; D not resolved. The germline gives CDR1 DFQATT, CDR2 SNEGSKA (reference sequence). The length of the CDR3 is 15 residues. The CDR3 DNA sequence: TGCAGTGCTAGAGATTTGCGGGTGAGCACTCAGCCCCAGCATTTT. It codes for CSARDLRVSTQPQHF.

In this sample, this clonotype turned up many times. V gene TRBV6-5 combines with J gene TRBJ2-6; perhaps D is TRBD1 or TRBD2 (7 bases each). Trimming removed 10 bases at V and 3 bases at J, with 13 bases between. Per germline, CDR1 MNHEY and CDR2 SVGAGI. The CDR3 sequence is 14 residues long. In nucleotides, the CDR3 is TGTGCCATCAGGGGGGGGCATGGGGCCAACGTCCTGACTTTC. This gives the protein CAIRGGHGANVLTF.

This clonotype occurred many times. In DNA, the CDR3 is TGTGCCAGCAGCTGGACCCCACTAGCATCAGATACGCAGTATTTT. This sequence encodes CASSWTPLASDTQYF. The rearrangement links TRBV5-8 to TRBJ2-3; D possibly corresponds to TRBD2 (6 bases). The CDR3 contains 15 residues. V gave up 3 bases and J gave up 4 bases, with 15 bases separating them. The germline gives CDR1 SGHTS, CDR2 YDEGEE.

This clonotype was seen many times. The J gene is TRBJ2-7, the V gene TRBV7-9; possibly TRBD1 for D (5 bases). Per germline, CDR1 SEHNR and CDR2 FQNEAQ (reference sequence). V was shortened by 6 bases and J by 7 bases, with 16 bases between the two germline ends. The CDR3 totals 13 residues. CDR3 nucleotides: TGTGCCAGCAGACCACAGGAGTCTTGGGAGCAGTACTTC. Its protein product is CASRPQESWEQYF.

This clonotype was observed at least ten times. A read error may produce the germline difference seen at one junction end. The chain carries TRBV20-1 and TRBJ2-5; TRBD2 agrees at 9 bases. The germline V gene has CDR1 DFQATT and CDR2 SNEGSKA (reference sequence). The length of the CDR3 is 13 residues. CDR3 nucleotide sequence: TGCAGTACTAGCGGGCTCCTCCAAGAGACCCAGTACTTC. It is translated as CSTSGLLQETQYF.

V gene TRBV7-2 combines with J gene TRBJ1-2; D remains unclear. The CDR3 has 12 residues. The V end lost 10 bases, the J end lost 4 bases, and 13 bases lay between the germline ends. Germline CDR1 SGHTA, CDR2 FQGNSA. CDR3 nucleotide sequence: TGTGCCACCTCGTCCACCACCTATGGCTACACCTTC. Its protein product is CATSSTTYGYTF.

CDR3: CASSYGTAGATIYF. CDR3 bases: TGTGCCAGCAGTTACGGGACCGCCGGAGCCACCATATATTTT. The gene calls are TRBV6-5 and TRBJ1-3; a possible D gene is TRBD1 (5 bases). The V gene lost 2 bases and the J gene lost 9 bases, with 14 bases spanning the gap. Germline V gene lookup returns CDR1 MNHEY and CDR2 SVGAGI. The CDR3 has 14 amino acids.